This record looks at one T cell receptor (beta chain) sequence and its context. There are a few counts of this clonotype. Its antigen is not yet known. Base qualities are not provided; no much larger clone lies one nucleotide away. This entry belongs to a study of T cell repertoires in cytomegalovirus infection (dated by TCRdb to between 2017 and 2020). Background on the whole study: The HLA type of each donor mattered for the analysis, because public TCR beta signatures pointed to carriage of CMV infection along with the matching HLA type.

General study outcomes and caveats: In the ex vivo response, HLA-C-restricted CMV-specific TCR beta clonotypes were dominant, and in two of eight donors the single most frequent clonotype came from this HLA-C-restricted group. Carriers of CMV infection plus the relevant HLA type were discriminated by the cumulative frequency of public TCR beta family members in the study cohort and in an independent roughly 340-donor cohort.

The sequencer was an Illumina HiSeq 1500. Using fastp trimming at Q25 and MiXCR clonotype assembly, TCRdb reanalyzed the public sequencing data and kept in-frame beta chains. Every distinct CDR3 protein forms one entry, paired with its most common genes and DNA. Across this sample there are 200,000 to 300,000 distinct CDR3 sequences, with around 8.7% seen only once. The top ten constitute around 15% of the sample. The CDR3 holds 16 amino acids from the cysteine to the phenylalanine. The kept DNA is CDR3 alone, 48 bases in frame from the first base. V is cut by 4 bases and J by 4 bases, and the space between the germline ends is 20 bases. CDR1 SGHNT and CDR2 YYREEE were looked up in the germline V gene (reference sequence).

Sample: PBMCs. This clonotype was obtained from a human donor in good health (CMV status not recorded). Some clones in this sample may be carry-over from other donors' samples. The chain couples TRBV5-4 to TRBJ1-1; a tentative D match to TRBD1 spans 5 bases. CDR3 loop: CASSPKSTGWSTEAFF. The nucleotide sequence is given as TGTGCCAGCAGCCCCAAAAGTACAGGCTGGAGCACTGAAGCTTTCTTT. Joined to the reference TRBV5-4 and TRBJ1-1 proteins, this CDR3 gives the full variable domain: ETGVTQSPTHLIKTRGQQVTLRCSSQSGHNTVSWYQQALGQGPQFIFQYYREEENGRGNFPPRFSGLQFPNYSSELNVNALELDDSALYLCASSPKSTGWSTEAFFGQGTRLTVV.